What follows describes a single T cell receptor (beta chain). What it binds is not known. V trimming: 5 bases; J trimming: 10 bases; junction bases outside the gene matches: 3. The CDR3 consists of 12 residues. In germline, CDR1 is MNHEY, CDR2 SVGAGI. This entry comes from a study of Tregs in tolerant kidney transplant recipients. Whole-study results and caveats: Few patients were studied, so findings need validation in larger groups.

Thawed PBMCs were FACS-sorted into unstimulated CD4+CD25+CD127- regulatory T cells, CD4+CD25- non-regulatory cells, CD4 and CD8 cells. Assay: immunoSEQ multiplex PCR; the TCRdb copy retains only in-frame clones and omits some. The data show approximately 98,000 clones, with about 90% seen just once and approximately 0.3% held by the top ten. This receptor was obtained from a human donor who received a combined kidney and bone marrow transplant. This specimen consisted of CD4+ T cells from blood, obtained before the transplant. V usage is TRBV6-5 and J usage is TRBJ2-1; TRBD2 agrees at 9 bases. The CDR3 bases are TGTGCCAGCAGTATCCTAGCGGGGGAGCAGTTCTTC. It encodes CASSILAGEQFF.